This T cell receptor beta chain was captured in a study of blood T cell repertoires in COVID-19 (dated by TCRdb to 2018 to 2020). With respect to the entire study: Samples covering the acute and convalescent phases of COVID-19 were provided by collaborators in the United States, Italy and Spain. The material from the prospective study consisted of cDNA or gDNA derived from T cells, B-cell-depleted T cells, or PBMCs. The dataset comprised deeply sampled blood TCRbeta repertoires from subjects exposed to, actively infected with, or recovered from COVID-19. The repertoires were released in a freely available public database meant as a resource for research on the immune response to SARS-CoV-2. The samples were drawn from the first 160 participants of the ongoing ImmuneRACE study and from some 1,300 subjects provided by 6 global collaborators. The sample metadata nearly always contained a de-identified subject ID, COVID-19 status, age in years and sex. Where available, HLA class I and class II types were obtained from metadata supplied by the sample provider rather than from assay-based typing.

V ends up 8 bases short and J 2 bases short, with an unmatched junction base count of 2. Measured from the cysteine to the phenylalanine, the CDR3 is 13 residues long. Kept here is only the CDR3 DNA, which spans 39 bases and is read in frame from base 1. Overall study outcomes, separate from this receptor: How much clinical and demographic metadata was included differed by source and by participant, and the metadata was provided uncurated.

TCRbeta CDR3 regions were amplified from genomic DNA by means of the immunoSEQ Assay, a bias-controlled multiplex PCR. In the paper's pipeline: Within the assay, amplification of reference gene primers was used to estimate how many nucleated cells each sample contained. To quantify the absolute abundance of each unique TCRbeta CDR3 rearrangement, sequence reads were collapsed and filtered. For each sample, productive Simpson clonality was calculated as the square root of Simpson's diversity index across productive rearrangements. TCRdb mirrors the immuneACCESS table, restricted to in-frame sequences. Some clones are absent from its copies; in checked studies, under half trace to an unresolved V gene, and the reason for the others is unknown. From that table come the V and J calls and clone size; the DNA was used to work out D and trimming. For this sample there are 130,000 to 150,000 clones; approximately 84% appear just once. Roughly 4.4% of the sample is held by the ten biggest clonotypes.

Collaborating institutions collected whole blood in K2EDTA tubes following their own protocols. For TCRbeta analysis, collaborator samples were shipped as frozen whole blood, as isolated PBMCs, or as DNA extracted from either sample type. To note about this clone: Its recognized antigen is unknown. No much larger clone exists at a distance of one base, and base qualities are not known.

This clonotype was sampled from a human donor in a cohort sampled during active COVID-19. Sequencing was performed on peripheral blood. Recombination joined TRBV12-3 or TRBV12-4 with TRBJ2-3, and TRBD2 matches 9 of the central bases. The DNA sequence is given as TGTGCCAGCGCGGGAGGGACCACAGATACGCAGTATTTT. It codes for CASAGGTTDTQYF.